The rows below give T cell receptor beta chains drawn from one sample of a study of OX40 agonist ivuxolimab in advanced cancers. Here immunoSEQ multiplex PCR was the method, and the copy in TCRdb shows in-frame clones only, minus some. The data contain tens of thousands of clones, 75% to 90% of them singletons. Sequencing used CD4+ or CD8+ T cells sorted from blood, obtained in a trial of the OX40 agonist ivuxolimab. Receptors were obtained from an adult with an advanced solid tumor such as melanoma, head and neck, liver or kidney cancer. The CDR3 runs from the conserved cysteine through the conserved F or W. A D gene is named only where the DNA matches it firmly. Not all rows give a size; the values are once, few, many and, for expanded clones, a class.

v_call	clone_size	j_call	d_call	cdr3_aa	cdr3_nt
TRBV21-1	NA	TRBJ1-1	NA	CASSKLLETGKCTEAFF	TGTGCCAGCAGCAAATTACTCGAAACAGGGAAGTGCACTGAAGCTTTCTTT
TRBV9	NA	TRBJ2-5	TRBD1	CASSGGTTGTGEETQYF	TGTGCCAGCAGCGGAGGTACCACCGGGACAGGGGAAGAGACCCAGTACTTC
TRBV4-2	NA	TRBJ1-1	NA	CASSQDLRGFGEAFF	TGTGCCAGCAGCCAAGATCTTCGGGGGTTCGGGGAAGCTTTCTTT
TRBV2	NA	TRBJ2-5	NA	CASSATQGNQTQYF	TGTGCCAGCAGCGCTACTCAGGGTAACCAGACCCAGTACTTC
TRBV27	NA	TRBJ2-1	TRBD1	CASSLSGTGERHEQFF	TGTGCCAGCAGTTTATCCGGGACAGGGGAAAGGCATGAGCAGTTCTTC
TRBV5-1	NA	TRBJ2-7	NA	CASSLGPRDEQYF	TGCGCCAGCAGCTTGGGCCCCCGGGACGAGCAGTACTTC
TRBV7-9	NA	TRBJ1-1	NA	CASSPRQVSSTEAFF	TGTGCCAGCAGCCCGAGACAGGTTTCTAGCACTGAAGCTTTCTTT
TRBV7-9	NA	TRBJ2-6	NA	CASSLPGANVLTF	TGTGCCAGCAGCCTCCCGGGGGCCAACGTCCTGACTTTC
TRBV6-1	NA	TRBJ1-3	NA	CATLRQPVSGNTIYF	TGTGCCACCTTAAGACAGCCAGTCTCTGGAAACACCATATATTTT
TRBV18	NA	TRBJ2-3	TRBD2	CASSPPGGTSKKTQYF	TGTGCCAGCTCACCACCCGGGGGGACTAGTAAAAAGACGCAGTATTTT
TRBV7-9	NA	TRBJ1-1	NA	CASSLPEGGTEAFF	TGTGCCAGCAGCTTACCGGAGGGAGGCACTGAAGCTTTCTTT
TRBV5-1	NA	TRBJ1-1	NA	CASSWGVGEAFF	TGCGCCAGCAGCTGGGGAGTTGGTGAAGCTTTCTTT
TRBV5-6	NA	TRBJ1-1	TRBD1	CASRGATGIIKGEAFF	TGTGCCAGCAGGGGGGCGACAGGGATCATCAAGGGTGAAGCTTTCTTT
TRBV4-2	NA	TRBJ1-2	NA	CASSQEFTGETISYTF	TGTGCCAGCAGCCAAGAATTCACAGGTGAAACTATTAGCTACACCTTC
TRBV19	NA	TRBJ1-3	NA	CASSPWGDRRSGNTIYF	TGTGCCAGTAGCCCCTGGGGCGACAGGCGCTCTGGAAACACCATATATTTT
TRBV5-3	NA	TRBJ1-1	NA	CARSWGGRPWARVSTEAFF	TGTGCCAGAAGCTGGGGAGGACGGCCGTGGGCTCGGGTGTCCACTGAAGCTTTCTTT
TRBV5-8	NA	TRBJ1-3	NA	CASSQESSGNTIYF	TGTGCCAGCAGCCAGGAGAGCTCTGGAAACACCATATATTTT
TRBV19	NA	TRBJ2-5	NA	CASSTTTGTGETQYF	TGTGCCAGTAGTACTACCACAGGCACCGGGGAGACCCAGTACTTC
TRBV18	NA	TRBJ2-3	TRBD2	CASSPPGTSGGADTQYF	TGTGCCAGCTCACCCCCCGGGACTAGCGGGGGGGCAGATACGCAGTATTTT
TRBV6-5	NA	TRBJ1-5	NA	CASSYRAGSQPQHF	TGTGCCAGCAGTTACAGGGCAGGGTCGCAGCCCCAGCATTTT
TRBV6-6	NA	TRBJ1-1	TRBD1	CASLSGQGNTEAFF	TGTGCCAGCCTTTCGGGACAGGGGAACACTGAAGCTTTCTTT
TRBV29-1	NA	TRBJ2-1	TRBD2	CSVVAGGSNEQFF	TGCAGCGTTGTAGCGGGGGGGTCAAATGAGCAGTTCTTC
TRBV2	NA	TRBJ2-3	TRBD2	CASSVRLALSDTQYF	TGTGCCAGCAGTGTCCGACTAGCCTTGTCAGATACGCAGTATTTT
TRBV7-8	NA	TRBJ2-1	NA	CASSPPFRHRTSYNEQFF	TGTGCCAGCAGCCCCCCCTTTCGACACCGCACCTCCTACAATGAGCAGTTCTTC
TRBV10-3	NA	TRBJ2-5	TRBD1	CAISGPSDRGPPETQYF	TGTGCCATCAGTGGGCCCTCAGACAGGGGTCCTCCAGAGACCCAGTACTTC
TRBV28	NA	TRBJ2-7	NA	CASSKQVYEQYF	TGTGCCAGCAGTAAACAGGTTTACGAGCAGTACTTC
TRBV28	NA	TRBJ1-2	NA	CASSLHTQGNYGYTF	TGTGCCAGCAGTTTACACACCCAGGGGAACTATGGCTACACCTTC
TRBV11-2	NA	TRBJ1-1	NA	CASSPRRRDEAFF	TGTGCCAGCAGCCCCCGCCGAAGAGATGAAGCTTTCTTT
TRBV29-1	NA	TRBJ2-3	NA	CSVVGFGAISDTQYF	TGCAGCGTTGTTGGATTCGGAGCCATATCAGATACGCAGTATTTT
TRBV5-6	NA	TRBJ2-5	NA	CASSRTGETQYF	TGTGCCAGCAGCCGGACTGGGGAGACCCAGTACTTC
TRBV11-2	NA	TRBJ2-3	NA	CASSLATEDTQYF	TGTGCCAGCAGCTTAGCTACAGAGGATACGCAGTATTTT
TRBV18	NA	TRBJ2-5	TRBD1	CASSPSLTGASGIGQETQYF	TGTGCCAGCTCACCGTCGCTAACAGGGGCATCGGGGATAGGCCAAGAGACCCAGTACTTC
TRBV10-3	NA	TRBJ2-1	TRBD2	CAISPGLAGREQFF	TGTGCCATCAGTCCCGGACTAGCGGGGCGGGAACAGTTCTTC
TRBV5-4	NA	TRBJ2-3	NA	CASSFGGADTQYF	TGTGCCAGCAGCTTTGGGGGCGCAGATACGCAGTATTTT
TRBV6-1	NA	TRBJ2-7	NA	CASTSRTGNYEQYF	TGTGCCAGCACTAGTAGGACGGGAAACTACGAGCAGTACTTC
TRBV27	NA	TRBJ2-7	NA	CASSLQEDLYEQYF	TGTGCCAGCAGTTTACAGGAGGACCTCTACGAGCAGTACTTC
TRBV28	NA	TRBJ2-1	NA	CASTQRNREQFF	TGTGCCAGCACCCAGAGAAACAGGGAGCAGTTCTTC
TRBV4-2	NA	TRBJ2-2	NA	CASSQVDGGTGELFF	TGTGCCAGCAGCCAAGTCGACGGGGGAACCGGGGAGCTGTTTTTT
TRBV6-5	once	TRBJ1-2	TRBD1	CASSYDVRGGVGYTF	TGTGCCAGCAGTTACGACGTCAGGGGGGGCGTTGGCTACACCTTC
TRBV11-2	NA	TRBJ1-1	TRBD1	CASSLDGGQYTEAFF	TGTGCCAGCAGCTTAGATGGGGGACAGTACACTGAAGCTTTCTTT
TRBV7-2	NA	TRBJ2-3	TRBD2	CASSSSGISTDTQYF	TGTGCCAGCAGCTCTAGCGGGATAAGCACAGATACGCAGTATTTT
TRBV7-2	NA	TRBJ2-1	NA	CASSQGSLAYNEQFF	TGTGCCAGCAGCCAAGGCAGCCTCGCCTACAATGAGCAGTTCTTC
TRBV28	NA	TRBJ1-2	TRBD1	CASRTRQGGYYGYTF	TGTGCCAGCAGAACTCGACAGGGTGGGTACTATGGCTACACCTTC
TRBV7-2	NA	TRBJ1-2	TRBD1	CASSPGTGEAGYTF	TGTGCCAGCAGCCCCGGGACAGGGGAGGCTGGCTACACCTTC
TRBV5-1	few	TRBJ2-3	TRBD1	CASSLEGAMRDTQYF	TGCGCCAGCAGCTTGGAGGGGGCCATGAGAGATACGCAGTATTTT
TRBV1	NA	TRBJ1-2	NA	CTSSQGTSWEYGGYTF	TGCACCAGCAGCCAAGGTACATCCTGGGAGTACGGTGGCTACACCTTC
TRBV6-6	NA	TRBJ1-1	NA	CASILQRNTEAFF	TGTGCCAGCATCCTTCAGCGAAACACTGAAGCTTTCTTT
TRBV18	NA	TRBJ2-5	NA	CASSPRSAYQETQYF	TGTGCCAGCTCACCACGTTCAGCGTACCAAGAGACCCAGTACTTC
TRBV6-5	few	TRBJ2-1	TRBD1	CASKGQGAGNEQFF	TGTGCCAGCAAAGGACAGGGGGCGGGTAATGAGCAGTTCTTC